This T cell receptor (beta chain) was found in a study of T cell responses to AZD1222 COVID-19 vaccine (dated by TCRdb to the early 2020s). Regarding the study in general: A total of 230 to 250 trial participants underwent TCR sequencing, of whom about 210 received two doses of AZD1222 and roughly 25 received two doses of the MenACWY control vaccine. Trial participants were enrolled by age into 18-55, 56-69 and 70-plus year subgroups, with approximately 150, 28 and 58 TCR-sequenced participants respectively.

The germline V gene provides CDR1 MDHEN and CDR2 SYDVKM. The CDR3 goes from the cysteine to the phenylalanine over 15 residues. Only the CDR3 portion is preserved as DNA: 45 bases, with reading frame beginning at the first base. A distance of 15 bases separates the germline ends of V and J, which lose 6 bases and 4 bases respectively. The CDR3 regions of human TCRbeta chains were analyzed by immunosequencing. The paper's data handling went like this. Repertoire TCRs were checked for matches against a reference library of SARS-CoV-2-specific TCRs that had been generated using the MIRA antigen-specificity platform. Breadth was defined as the fraction of unique TCRs that were SARS-CoV-2-associated. Depth was defined as the fraction of total T cells that were SARS-CoV-2-associated. Using the MIRA data, each spike-specific TCR was mapped to the spike region that the TCR reacts to and placed in a CD4 or CD8 class. Log10-transformed breadth and depth values were compared by one-way ANOVA with Sidak's multiple comparisons tests. TCRdb carries this immuneACCESS record with in-frame sequences only. Its versions omit some clonotypes, under half of them owing to an unresolved V gene in the studies checked, with the rest unexplained. V and J calls and clone size follow that table, whereas D and trimming were derived from the DNA. In all, the sample holds 120,000 or so clones, and approximately 90% of those were seen once. Roughly 15% of the sample rests with the top ten.

As for this clone: Its cognate antigen has yet to be identified. Per-base qualities were not stored, and no clone one base away is much larger.

The full study reports these points: Conclusions about previously exposed vaccinees are limited because only six or seven AZD1222 recipients were SARS-CoV-2 seropositive at baseline. In the small 56-69-year group, the increase in depth fell short of significance, most likely because of low power. The whole spike protein was spanned by vaccine-associated CD4 TCRs, and dominant responses were seen in regions 160-218 and 743-854. Spike-specific TCR breadth and depth rose significantly after two AZD1222 doses compared with day 0 and with MenACWY recipients. Participants were mostly white British and included more females than males, and it was suggested by the authors that clonal diversity may have been underestimated. Nearly half of unique spike-specific TCRs reportedly recognized epitopes outside regions mutated in the B.1.351 and B.1.1.7 variants. Because no samples from the day 14 peak response were available, repertoires could be characterized only after the peak T cell response.

Interpreted using the paper, the time point label stands for: about 28 days (+/-7) after the second vaccine dose. AZD1222 recipients with second doses at about 4 weeks or about 12 weeks were pooled, because spike-specific TCR depth and breadth did not differ between schedules. Samples from vaccinated people were obtained from the UK trials COV001 and COV002, which included a single-blind randomized controlled phase 2/3 trial of AZD1222 (ChAdOx1 nCoV-19) in healthy adults. For TCRbeta chain sequencing, PBMC samples were collected from trial participants at day 0 and at day 28 after the second dose.

Recombination joined TRBV28 with TRBJ2-2, with a tentative D gene TRBD2 over 6 matching bases. The specimen comprised peripheral blood, sampled 28 days after the second AZD1222 dose. The sequence was collected from an adult who received the AZD1222 COVID-19 vaccine. The DNA reads as follows: TGTGCCAGCAGGACTAACGCGGGAATCACCGGGGAGCTGTTTTTT. Its protein product is CASRTNAGITGELFF.